The clone carrying this T cell receptor beta chain was counted once. These data are taken from a study of PD-1 blockade in classical Hodgkin lymphoma. Data came from immunoSEQ multiplex PCR; TCRdb stores just in-frame clones and leaves some out. The sample yields about 90,000 clones, approximately 89% seen once. Patients all relapsed after autologous stem cell transplantation, and there was variation in brentuximab vedotin exposure. The receptor comes from a human donor with classical Hodgkin lymphoma. The sequencing used peripheral blood mononuclear cells (PBMCs), collected before the second cycle of nivolumab.

CDR3: CASSASTRQGPNSPLHF. CDR3 sequence (DNA): TGTGCCAGCAGCGCTAGTACTAGACAGGGACCTAATTCACCCCTCCACTTT. The chain employs TRBV11-2 and TRBJ1-6, with 7 bases aligning to TRBD1. The CDR3 extends over 17 amino acids. Unmatched junction bases numbered 13, after V lost 5 bases and J lost 6 bases. Per germline, CDR1 SGHAT and CDR2 FQNNGV. Based on the CDR3 plus reference TRBV11-2 and TRBJ1-6, the full variable domain is EAGVAQSPRYKIIEKRQSVAFWCNPISGHATLYWYQQILGQGPKLLIQFQNNGVVDDSQLPKDRFSAERLKGVDSTLKIQPAKLEDSAVYLCASSASTRQGPNSPLHFGNGTRLTVT.